These 15 T cell receptor beta chains share one sample of origin, sequenced in a study of human T cells and chemical hapten exposure. MiXCR, applied by TCRdb to the RACE reads, yields one record per CDR3 protein. This sample has 100,000 to 150,000 distinct CDR3 sequences, with about 10% found just once. This sample's time point: patch test 3, about 24 weeks after DPC sensitization. Described treatment: therapeutic diphenylcyclopropenone sensitization with weekly scalp DPC. Material: whole blood, obtained in connection with sensitization to the hapten diphenylcyclopropenone (DPC). The receptors come from a woman in her forties or fifties with alopecia areata. Some clones in this sample may be carry-over from other donors' samples.

This clonotype was counted many times. The V gene is TRBV5-8, the J gene TRBJ2-7; 8 bases map to TRBD1. This CDR3 region has 15 residues. Germline values: CDR1 SGHTS, CDR2 YDEGEE. Trimming at V came to 5 bases and at J to 2 bases, leaving 9 bases not matched to a gene. This CDR3 reads CASSSFGTGPYEQYF. DNA of the CDR3: TGTGCCAGCAGTAGTTTCGGGACAGGACCCTACGAGCAGTACTTC.

In this sample, this clonotype turned up a few times. The chain is built from TRBV6-1 and TRBJ2-6; D could derive from TRBD1 or TRBD2 (5 bases each). Germline CDR1 reads MNHNS; CDR2 reads SASEGT. Trimming stripped 0 bases from V and 1 base from J, with 16 bases between. The CDR3 contains 19 residues. The CDR3 is CASSEARARAGSGANVLTF. CDR3 sequence (DNA): TGTGCCAGCAGTGAAGCGAGGGCCAGGGCGGGTTCTGGGGCCAACGTCCTGACTTTC.

This clonotype has more than one count but fewer than ten. The chain has TRBV7-9 and TRBJ1-6; 9 nucleotides align to TRBD1. Looked up from germline, CDR1 is SEHNR and CDR2 is FQNEAQ (reference sequence). This CDR3 is 15 amino acids long. V was pared by 5 bases and J by 9 bases, with 8 bases of the junction left unmatched. CDR3 bases: TGTGCCAGCAGCCCGGACAGGGGACCTATTTCACCCCTCCACTTT. As protein: CASSPDRGPISPLHF.

To note about this clonotype: A single base separates this from a much larger clone, so it may be a read error. J is TRBJ1-4 and V is TRBV20-1; a weak D match, TRBD1 (5 bases). The CDR3 totals 13 residues. Germline lookup yields CDR1 DFQATT and CDR2 SNEGSKA (reference sequence). V shed 3 bases and J shed 10 bases, with 15 bases lying between them. The CDR3: CSASEGSDGKLFF. CDR3 nucleotide sequence: TGCAGTGCTAGCGAGGGGTCCGATGGAAAACTGTTTTTT.

V gene TRBV2 combines with J gene TRBJ1-6; maybe TRBD1 (6 bases). Trimming pared 3 bases from V and 13 bases from J, leaving 19 bases between. Germline V gene sequence: CDR1 SNHLY, CDR2 FYNNEI. The length of the CDR3 is 15 residues. CDR3 region: CASSDLDSSIRPLHF. The CDR3 DNA is TGTGCCAGCAGTGATTTGGACAGCTCAATTCGTCCCCTCCACTTT. Full variable domain (rest looked up from reference TRBV2 and TRBJ1-6): EPEVTQTPSHQVTQMGQEVILRCVPISNHLYFYWYRQILGQKVEFLVSFYNNEISEKSEIFDDQFSVERPDGSNFTLKIRSTKLEDSAMYFCASSDLDSSIRPLHFGNGTRLTVT.

The V gene is TRBV5-4, the J gene TRBJ1-1; tentative D call: TRBD1 (6 bases). Per germline, CDR1 SGHNT and CDR2 YYREEE (reference sequence). Trimming cost V 4 bases and J 4 bases, with 14 bases left between them. The CDR3 loop spans 14 amino acids. CDR3 loop: CASSLRGDFTEAFF. The CDR3 DNA is TGTGCCAGCAGCCTCAGGGGAGATTTCACTGAAGCTTTCTTT.

Ten or more counts support this clonotype. Germline and junction disagree at one end, which may indicate a read error. The chain is built from TRBV4-1 and TRBJ1-1; D is unresolved. The CDR3 totals 12 residues. Germline-derived CDR1 and CDR2 are MGHRA and YSYEKL. The CDR3 DNA follows: TGCGCCAGCAGCCTCACCGACACCCGAGCGGTCTTT. Encoded protein: CASSLTDTRAVF.

In regard to this clonotype: Just one base apart from a much larger clone, this may be a read error. The chain carries TRBV20-1 and TRBJ2-7, with TRBD2 as a possible D gene (7 bases). The CDR3 has 14 residues. Germline V gene lookup returns CDR1 DFQATT and CDR2 SNEGSKA (reference sequence). Trimming stripped 5 bases from V and 6 bases from J, with 20 bases between. CDR3 sequence (DNA): TGCAGTGCTGCAGAGGGGGGGGGGCCGATCGAGCAGTACTTC. Amino acids: CSAAEGGGPIEQYF.

This clonotype was found a few times. The rearrangement links TRBV5-1 to TRBJ2-2, with D tentatively TRBD2 (5 bases). The germline CDR1 and CDR2 sequences are SGHRS and YFSETQ. Trimming took off 5 bases at V and 0 bases at J, with 11 bases between the two ends. This CDR3 has 15 residues. The CDR3 protein is CASRLVASNTGELFF. CDR3 sequence (DNA): TGCGCCAGCAGACTGGTAGCGTCGAACACCGGGGAGCTGTTTTTT.

The chain links TRBV20-1 to TRBJ1-2, with unresolved D. V lost 8 bases to trimming and J lost 10 bases, with 14 bases between them. The CDR3 has 10 residues. CDR1 DFQATT and CDR2 SNEGSKA come from the germline V gene (reference sequence). The CDR3 DNA sequence: TGCAGTCCAGAACCCCCCCCCTACACCTTC. It yields the protein CSPEPPPYTF.

This clonotype was observed many times. The chain is built from TRBV7-3 and TRBJ2-1; D unresolved. V was clipped by 3 bases and J by 7 bases, with 7 bases between them. This CDR3 is 12 amino acids long. Germline assignment: CDR1 SGHTA and CDR2 FQGTGA. CDR3 coding DNA: TGTGCCAGCAGCTTTTCAGAAAATGAGCAGTTCTTC. It translates to CASSFSENEQFF.

This clonotype was counted a few times. In nucleotides, the CDR3 is TGTGCCAGCAGTTTGGGCCCAGGGGCACTCCTTGGCGAGCAGTACTTC. It specifies CASSLGPGALLGEQYF. V is TRBV12-3 or TRBV12-4 and J is TRBJ2-7, with D possibly TRBD1 on 6 matching bases. The CDR3 has 16 amino acids. Trimming removed 3 bases from V and 6 bases from J, with 21 bases in between.

In its sample, this clonotype was seen many times. The rearrangement uses TRBV11-3 and TRBJ2-6; D could derive from TRBD1 or TRBD2 (6 bases each). Trimming took 8 bases from V and 3 from J, leaving 17 bases between them. The CDR3 contains 16 residues. Germline assignment: CDR1 SGHNT and CDR2 YENEEA. The DNA for the CDR3 is TGTGCCAGCTCGCGGGGCAGGGGAGATGGGGCCAACGTCCTGACTTTC. Translation gives CASSRGRGDGANVLTF.

This clonotype occurred a few times. The V and J genes are TRBV20-1 and TRBJ2-7, with 10 bases matching TRBD1. The CDR3 length is 14 residues. CDR1 is DFQATT and CDR2 is SNEGSKA in the germline V gene (reference sequence). The CDR3 protein is CSQSGQGEFGEQYF. CDR3 coding DNA: TGCAGCCAGAGTGGACAGGGGGAGTTCGGGGAGCAGTACTTC.

This clonotype came up many times. This rearrangement joins TRBV20-1 to TRBJ1-3; TRBD1 is a possible D gene (5 bases). Trimming stripped 5 bases from V and 1 base from J, with 12 bases between. Germline CDR1 and CDR2: DFQATT and SNEGSKA (reference sequence). The CDR3 has 14 amino acids. The CDR3, as DNA: TGCAGTGCTCTATGGAGGGGATCTGGAAACACCATATATTTT. Translated, it gives CSALWRGSGNTIYF.